One T cell receptor (beta chain) is described in this entry. Its antigen is unidentified. The germline gene is not matched at one end of the junction; a read error may be the cause. The source of the sample is a study of breast tumors, draining lymph nodes, adjacent tissues. The length of the CDR3 is 14 residues. Germline V gene sequence: CDR1 ENHRY, CDR2 SYGVKD. Study conclusions and caveats: Luminal-like breast cancer showed significantly higher tumor–nontumor repertoire similarity than basal-like. Data only fit, rather than demonstrated, lymph node origin of most tumor T cells.

Breast cancer patients provided tissue from their axillary draining lymph nodes. A single record per CDR3 protein comes from TCRdb applying MiXCR to the multiplex PCR reads. Here the sample spans 150,000 to 200,000 distinct CDR3 sequences, 30% to 40% being singletons. V usage is TRBV10-3 and J usage is TRBJ1-2; D remains ambiguous. The sequenced sample was axillary lymph node tissue. This clonotype was sampled from a female donor with breast cancer. Some clones in this sample may be carry-over from other donors' samples. CDR3 in amino acids: CAISDPTTNYGQSF. In DNA form, the CDR3 reads TGTGCCATCAGTGATCCAACGACTAACTATGGGCAGTCCTTC.